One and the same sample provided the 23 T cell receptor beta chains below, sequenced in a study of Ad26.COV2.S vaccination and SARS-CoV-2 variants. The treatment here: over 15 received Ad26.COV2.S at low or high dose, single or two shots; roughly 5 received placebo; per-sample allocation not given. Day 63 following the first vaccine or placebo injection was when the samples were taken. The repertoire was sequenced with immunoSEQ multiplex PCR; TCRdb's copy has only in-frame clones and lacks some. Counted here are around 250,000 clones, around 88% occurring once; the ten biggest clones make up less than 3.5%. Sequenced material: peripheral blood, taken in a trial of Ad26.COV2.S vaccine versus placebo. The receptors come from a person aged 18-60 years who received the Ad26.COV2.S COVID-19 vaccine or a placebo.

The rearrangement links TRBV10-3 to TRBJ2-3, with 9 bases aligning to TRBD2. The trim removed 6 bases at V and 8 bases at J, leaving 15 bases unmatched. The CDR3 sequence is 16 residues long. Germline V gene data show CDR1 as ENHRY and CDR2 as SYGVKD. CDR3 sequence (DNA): TGTGCCATCAGGGGACCCAGGGGACTAGCACACCCTACGCAGTATTTT. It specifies CAIRGPRGLAHPTQYF.

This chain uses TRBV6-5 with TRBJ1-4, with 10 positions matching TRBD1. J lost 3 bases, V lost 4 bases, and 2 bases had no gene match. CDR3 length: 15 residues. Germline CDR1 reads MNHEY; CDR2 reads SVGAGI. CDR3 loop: CASSWGTGANEKLFF. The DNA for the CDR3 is TGTGCCAGCAGTTGGGGGACAGGGGCTAATGAAAAACTGTTTTTT.

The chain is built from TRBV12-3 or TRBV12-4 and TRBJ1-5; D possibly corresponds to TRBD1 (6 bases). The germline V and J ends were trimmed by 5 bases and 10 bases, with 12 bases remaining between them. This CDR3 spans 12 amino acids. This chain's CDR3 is CASSTGLGPQHF. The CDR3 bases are TGTGCCAGCAGTACAGGGTTGGGCCCCCAGCATTTT.

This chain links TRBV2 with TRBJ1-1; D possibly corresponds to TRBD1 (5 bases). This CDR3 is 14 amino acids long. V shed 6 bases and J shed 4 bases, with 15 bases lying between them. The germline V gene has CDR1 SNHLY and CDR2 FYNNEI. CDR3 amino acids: CASRAAGWITEAFF. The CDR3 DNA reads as TGTGCCAGCAGAGCCGCAGGGTGGATCACTGAAGCTTTCTTT.

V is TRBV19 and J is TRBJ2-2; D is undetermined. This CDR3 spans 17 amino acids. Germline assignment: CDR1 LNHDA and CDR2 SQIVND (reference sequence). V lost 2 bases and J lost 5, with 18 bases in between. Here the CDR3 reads CASSIQKAGEWTGELFF. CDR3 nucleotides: TGTGCCAGTAGTATACAGAAGGCCGGAGAGTGGACCGGGGAGCTGTTTTTT.

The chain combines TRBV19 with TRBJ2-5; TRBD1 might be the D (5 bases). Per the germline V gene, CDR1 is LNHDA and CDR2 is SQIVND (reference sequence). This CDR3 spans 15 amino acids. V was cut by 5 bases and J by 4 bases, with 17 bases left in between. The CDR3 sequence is CASSSWTLGLETQYF. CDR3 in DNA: TGTGCCAGTAGTTCTTGGACACTTGGTTTAGAGACCCAGTACTTC.

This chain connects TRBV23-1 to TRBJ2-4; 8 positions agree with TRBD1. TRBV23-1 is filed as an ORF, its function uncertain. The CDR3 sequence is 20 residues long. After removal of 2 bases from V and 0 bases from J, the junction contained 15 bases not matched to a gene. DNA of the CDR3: TGCGCCAGCAGTCAAAACACTAGAATGACAGGGGCGATAGCCAAAAACATTCAGTACTTC. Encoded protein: CASSQNTRMTGAIAKNIQYF.

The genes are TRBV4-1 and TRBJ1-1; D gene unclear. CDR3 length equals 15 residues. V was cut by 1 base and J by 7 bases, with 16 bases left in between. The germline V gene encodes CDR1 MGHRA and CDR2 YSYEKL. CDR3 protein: CASSQAVGQPGEAFF. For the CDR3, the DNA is TGCGCCAGCAGCCAAGCCGTTGGTCAGCCCGGTGAAGCTTTCTTT.

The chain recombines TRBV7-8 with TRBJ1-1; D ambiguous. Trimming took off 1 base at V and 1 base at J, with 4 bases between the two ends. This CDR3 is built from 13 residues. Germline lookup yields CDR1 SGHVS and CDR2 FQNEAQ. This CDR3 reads CASSLVKNTEAFF. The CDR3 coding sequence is TGTGCCAGCAGCTTAGTCAAGAACACTGAAGCTTTCTTT.

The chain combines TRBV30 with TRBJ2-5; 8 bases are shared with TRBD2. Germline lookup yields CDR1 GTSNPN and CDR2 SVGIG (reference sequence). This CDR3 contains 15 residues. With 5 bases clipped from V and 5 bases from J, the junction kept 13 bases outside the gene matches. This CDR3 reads CAWSRGASSLETQYF. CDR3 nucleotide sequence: TGTGCCTGGTCGCGGGGGGCTAGCTCCTTGGAGACCCAGTACTTC.

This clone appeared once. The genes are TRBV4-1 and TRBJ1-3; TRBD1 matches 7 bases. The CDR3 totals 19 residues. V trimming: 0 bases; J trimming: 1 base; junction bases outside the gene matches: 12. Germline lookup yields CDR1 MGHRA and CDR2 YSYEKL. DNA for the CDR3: TGCGCCAGCAGCCAAGAAAAGACGGCGGGACAGCAATCTGGAAACACCATATATTTT. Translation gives CASSQEKTAGQQSGNTIYF.

CDR3 nucleotides: TGTGCCAGCAGCCCCCCCAAAAATGAAAAACTGTTTTTT. Amino acid sequence: CASSPPKNEKLFF. The chain joins TRBV3-1 (or the pseudogene TRBV3-2) to TRBJ1-4, with D uncertain. This CDR3 is 13 amino acids long. Germline V lookup: CDR1 LGHDT, CDR2 YNNKEL (reference sequence). Between the trimmed V and J ends, which lost 4 bases and 5 bases, there was a span of 8 bases.

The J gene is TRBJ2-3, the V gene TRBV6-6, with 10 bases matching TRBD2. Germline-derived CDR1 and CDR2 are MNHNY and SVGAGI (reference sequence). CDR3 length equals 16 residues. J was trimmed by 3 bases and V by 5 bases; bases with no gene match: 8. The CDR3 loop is CASSPLAGVGTDTQYF. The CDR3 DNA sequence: TGTGCCAGCAGTCCGCTAGCGGGAGTCGGTACAGATACGCAGTATTTT.

CDR3 region: CASSSRTPGQGASGELFF. Here the CDR3 DNA reads TGTGCCAGCAGCTCAAGAACCCCGGGACAGGGGGCGTCGGGGGAGCTGTTTTTT. The chain recombines TRBV7-2 with TRBJ2-2; TRBD1 matches 12 bases. The J segment lost 8 bases and the V segment lost 4 bases, leaving 14 bases of the junction unmatched. From germline, CDR1 is SGHTA and CDR2 FQGNSA. This CDR3 spans 18 amino acids.

The CDR3 reads CASSRGDRVVKTQYF. In DNA form, the CDR3 reads TGTGCCAGCAGCAGAGGGGACAGGGTCGTTAAGACCCAGTACTTC. The chain is built from TRBV7-2 and TRBJ2-5; 9 bases agree with TRBD1. V gave up 5 bases and J gave up 6 bases; unmatched junction bases: 10. This CDR3 is 15 amino acids long. Germline loops: CDR1 SGHTA, CDR2 FQGNSA.

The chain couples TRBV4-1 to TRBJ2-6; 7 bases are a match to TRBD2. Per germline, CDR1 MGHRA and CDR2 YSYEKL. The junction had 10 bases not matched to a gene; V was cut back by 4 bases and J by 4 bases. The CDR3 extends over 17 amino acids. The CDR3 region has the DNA TGCGCCAGCAGCCTAGCGGGCATTTCGGCCGGGGCCAACGTCCTGACTTTC. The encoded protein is CASSLAGISAGANVLTF.

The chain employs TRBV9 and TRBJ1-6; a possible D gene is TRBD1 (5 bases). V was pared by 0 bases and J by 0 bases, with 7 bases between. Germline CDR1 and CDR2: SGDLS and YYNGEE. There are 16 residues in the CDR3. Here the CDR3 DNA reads TGTGCCAGCAGCGTAGGTGGGGGCTCCTATAATTCACCCCTCCACTTT. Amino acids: CASSVGGGSYNSPLHF. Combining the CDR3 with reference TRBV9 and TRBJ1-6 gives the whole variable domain DSGVTQTPKHLITATGQRVTLRCSPRSGDLSVYWYQQSLDQGLQFLIQYYNGEERAKGNILERFSAQQFPDLHSELNLSSLELGDSALYFCASSVGGGSYNSPLHFGNGTRLTVT.

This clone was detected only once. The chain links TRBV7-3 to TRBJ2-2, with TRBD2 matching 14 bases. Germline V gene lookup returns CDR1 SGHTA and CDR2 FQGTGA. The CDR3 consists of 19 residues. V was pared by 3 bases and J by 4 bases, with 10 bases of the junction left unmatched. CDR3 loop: CASSFYPGLAGEGTGELFF. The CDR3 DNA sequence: TGTGCCAGCAGCTTCTATCCGGGACTAGCGGGAGAGGGCACCGGGGAGCTGTTTTTT.

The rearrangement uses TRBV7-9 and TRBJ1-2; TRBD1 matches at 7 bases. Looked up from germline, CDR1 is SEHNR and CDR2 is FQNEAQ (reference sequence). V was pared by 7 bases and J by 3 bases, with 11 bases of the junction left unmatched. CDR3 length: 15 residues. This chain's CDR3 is CASTQGGLGDYGYTF. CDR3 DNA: TGTGCCAGCACCCAGGGGGGGCTGGGGGACTATGGCTACACCTTC.

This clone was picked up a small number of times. Here the CDR3 DNA reads TGTGCCTGGAGTCCGGGGCAGGGGGCGAACATTCAGTACTTC. This codes for CAWSPGQGANIQYF. The chain employs TRBV30 and TRBJ2-4, with TRBD1 matching over 8 bases. V lost 2 bases to trimming and J lost 7 bases; unmatched junction nucleotides: 7. The CDR3 length is 14 residues. In germline, CDR1 is GTSNPN, CDR2 SVGIG (reference sequence).

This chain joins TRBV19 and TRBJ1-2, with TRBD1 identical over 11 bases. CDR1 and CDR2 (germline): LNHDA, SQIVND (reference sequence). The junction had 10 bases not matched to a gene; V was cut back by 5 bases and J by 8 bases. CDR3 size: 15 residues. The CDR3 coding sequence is TGTGCCAGTAGTCCCTCTCGGGGACAGGGGGGCGGCTACACCTTC. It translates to CASSPSRGQGGGYTF.

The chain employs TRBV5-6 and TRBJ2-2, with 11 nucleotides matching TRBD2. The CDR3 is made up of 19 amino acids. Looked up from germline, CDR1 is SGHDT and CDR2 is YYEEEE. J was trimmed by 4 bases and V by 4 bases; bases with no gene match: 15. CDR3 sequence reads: CASSPSNRRLAGPTGELFF. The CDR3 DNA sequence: TGTGCCAGCAGCCCATCAAACCGACGACTAGCGGGACCCACCGGGGAGCTGTTTTTT. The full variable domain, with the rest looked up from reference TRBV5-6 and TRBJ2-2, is DAGVTQSPTHLIKTRGQQVTLRCSPKSGHDTVSWYQQALGQGPQFIFQYYEEEERQRGNFPDRFSGHQFPNYSSELNVNALLLGDSALYLCASSPSNRRLAGPTGELFFGEGSRLTVL.

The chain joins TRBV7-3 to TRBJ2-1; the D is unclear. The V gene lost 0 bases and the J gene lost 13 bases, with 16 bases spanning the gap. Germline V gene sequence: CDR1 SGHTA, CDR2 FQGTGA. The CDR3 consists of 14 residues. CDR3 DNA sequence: TGTGCCAGCAGCTTAACGGAAGGCAACTCCCGCCAGTTCTTC. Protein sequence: CASSLTEGNSRQFF.